Sequencing of this T cell receptor beta chain was carried out in a study of T cell responses to AZD1222 COVID-19 vaccine. With respect to this clone: Its antigen is unknown. Mismatch with germline at one junction end may stem from a read error.

The study, taken as a whole, reports: Close to half of all spike-specific TCRs reportedly target regions of the variants that are unmutated.

There are 14 residues in the CDR3. Only in-frame clones appear in the TCRdb table, and some are missing; sequencing was by immunoSEQ multiplex PCR. Among 90,000 to 130,000 clones listed, 80% to 95% were seen once. This receptor was taken from an adult who received the AZD1222 COVID-19 vaccine. The V call is TRBV6-7, the J call TRBJ1-2; 11 bases line up with TRBD1. TRBV6-7 is reported as an ORF; its role is uncertain. Sample: peripheral blood, taken 28 days after the second AZD1222 dose. The CDR3 protein is CASSYCRTGGTALF. The CDR3 bases are TGTGCCAGCAGTTACTGCAGGACAGGGGGCACCGCTCTCTTC.